The clone carrying this T cell receptor beta chain was detected once. The length of the CDR3 is 15 residues. Between the trimmed V and J ends, which lost 4 bases and 3 bases, there was a span of 13 bases. Germline values: CDR1 SGHNT, CDR2 YYREEE (reference sequence). The entry originates in a study of blood T cell repertoires in COVID-19. Sequencing used immunoSEQ multiplex PCR; TCRdb keeps in-frame clones, though not all of them. The sample carries more than 200,000 clones, 87% recorded once. The chain is built from TRBV5-4 and TRBJ1-4; TRBD1 is a possible D gene (6 bases). This clonotype was sampled from a man younger than 35 with active or convalescent COVID-19. The source material was peripheral blood. The DNA for the CDR3 is TGTGCCAGCAGCACAAGACAGGACGCTAATGAAAAACTGTTTTTT. This encodes CASSTRQDANEKLFF.